This T cell receptor beta chain was profiled in a study of blood T cell repertoires in COVID-19. Overall study context: COVID-19 samples from acute and convalescent phases originated in the United States, Italy and Spain.

Method: immunoSEQ multiplex PCR; TCRdb's copy keeps in-frame clones and lacks some. The table lists about 270,000 clones, 88% of them singletons. Membership in each cohort depended on participant-reported clinical history. With 0 bases clipped from V and 5 bases from J, the junction kept 11 bases outside the gene matches. The CDR3 has 17 amino acids. Germline CDR1 is SGHRS and CDR2 is YFSETQ. The sequence derives from a woman aged 45-60 years who had recovered from COVID-19. The sample was PBMCs or T cells enriched from blood (not recorded which). V gene TRBV5-1 combines with J gene TRBJ2-7, with TRBD2 matching over 10 bases. Here the CDR3 reads CASSLGLPSGRAHEQYF. CDR3 nucleotides: TGCGCCAGCAGCTTGGGTTTACCGAGCGGGAGGGCCCACGAGCAGTACTTC.